Listed below are T cell receptor beta chains from one sample, sequenced in a study of blood T cell repertoires in COVID-19. Assay: immunoSEQ multiplex PCR; the TCRdb copy retains only in-frame clones and omits some. The repertoire consists of fewer than 300,000 clones, with around 82% occurring once and the leading ten covering roughly 3%. Input material: peripheral blood. All receptors come from a young woman with acute or convalescent COVID-19. CDR3s include the opening cysteine and the closing phenylalanine or tryptophan. A D gene is named only where the DNA matches it firmly. Clone size appears in some rows only: once, few, many, or a class for an expanded clone.

clone size: .
V gene: TRBV27
J gene: TRBJ2-3
D gene: TRBD2
CDR3 protein: CASSRRAAASGRLTDTQYF
CDR3 DNA: TGTGCCAGCAGTCGCAGGGCGGCGGCTAGCGGGAGGCTCACAGATACGCAGTATTTT

clone size: .
V gene: TRBV2
J gene: TRBJ1-5
D gene: TRBD1
CDR3 protein: CASSVQGLGNQPQHF
CDR3 DNA: TGTGCCAGCAGTGTACAGGGGTTGGGCAATCAGCCCCAGCATTTT

clone size: .
V gene: TRBV12-3/TRBV12-4
J gene: TRBJ2-7
D gene: TRBD1
CDR3 protein: CASSPVGQGEQYF
CDR3 DNA: TGTGCCAGCAGCCCAGTCGGACAGGGCGAGCAGTACTTC

clone size: .
V gene: TRBV27
J gene: TRBJ1-2
D gene: .
CDR3 protein: CASSSRPSNLYGYTF
CDR3 DNA: TGTGCCAGCAGTTCTAGACCGTCGAACCTCTATGGCTACACCTTC

clone size: .
V gene: TRBV3-1/TRBV3-2
J gene: TRBJ2-1
D gene: TRBD1
CDR3 protein: CASSQGPGQGAGNEQFF
CDR3 DNA: TGTGCCAGCAGCCAAGGCCCGGGACAGGGGGCCGGCAATGAGCAGTTCTTC

clone size: many
V gene: TRBV19
J gene: TRBJ2-1
D gene: TRBD2
CDR3 protein: CASSILEFSGYRNEQFF
CDR3 DNA: TGTGCCAGTAGTATTTTGGAGTTTAGCGGGTATCGAAATGAGCAGTTCTTC

clone size: few
V gene: TRBV18
J gene: TRBJ2-1
D gene: TRBD1
CDR3 protein: CASSPQGDRGRNEQFF
CDR3 DNA: TGTGCCAGCTCACCCCAGGGGGACAGGGGACGCAATGAGCAGTTCTTC

clone size: .
V gene: TRBV6-2/TRBV6-3
J gene: TRBJ1-3
D gene: .
CDR3 protein: CASSSLLSRQAYGNTIYF
CDR3 DNA: TGTGCCAGCAGTTCACTATTGTCACGACAGGCGTATGGAAACACCATATATTTT

clone size: .
V gene: TRBV27
J gene: TRBJ2-7
D gene: TRBD1
CDR3 protein: CASSLWQGAGEQYF
CDR3 DNA: TGTGCCAGCAGTTTGTGGCAGGGGGCGGGTGAGCAGTACTTC

clone size: .
V gene: TRBV24-1
J gene: TRBJ1-1
D gene: .
CDR3 protein: CATSDSARDNTEAFF
CDR3 DNA: TGTGCCACCAGTGATTCCGCCCGGGATAACACTGAAGCTTTCTTT

clone size: .
V gene: TRBV27
J gene: TRBJ2-1
D gene: TRBD2
CDR3 protein: CASSPTSGRAQAYNEQFF
CDR3 DNA: TGTGCCAGCAGTCCGACTAGCGGGAGGGCCCAGGCCTACAATGAGCAGTTCTTC

clone size: many
V gene: TRBV2
J gene: TRBJ1-1
D gene: .
CDR3 protein: CASSGPGLGNTEAFF
CDR3 DNA: TGTGCCAGCAGTGGTCCAGGGCTGGGGAACACTGAAGCTTTCTTT

clone size: .
V gene: TRBV11-2
J gene: TRBJ1-2
D gene: .
CDR3 protein: CASSMDSRHGYTF
CDR3 DNA: TGTGCCAGCAGCATGGACAGTAGACATGGCTACACCTTC

clone size: .
V gene: TRBV27
J gene: TRBJ1-5
D gene: .
CDR3 protein: CASSFLIQAQLNSNQPQHF
CDR3 DNA: TGTGCCAGCAGTTTTCTCATACAGGCCCAGCTAAATAGCAATCAGCCCCAGCATTTT

clone size: .
V gene: TRBV6-5
J gene: TRBJ2-1
D gene: .
CDR3 protein: CASSPGVNEQFF
CDR3 DNA: TGTGCCAGCAGTCCGGGGGTGAATGAGCAGTTCTTC

clone size: once
V gene: TRBV12-3/TRBV12-4
J gene: TRBJ2-7
D gene: .
CDR3 protein: CASSLVDTYEQYF
CDR3 DNA: TGTGCCAGCAGTTTAGTCGACACCTACGAGCAGTACTTC

clone size: .
V gene: TRBV7-2
J gene: TRBJ2-7
D gene: TRBD1
CDR3 protein: CASSQGTGKFYEQYF
CDR3 DNA: TGTGCCAGCAGCCAAGGGACAGGGAAGTTCTACGAGCAGTACTTC

clone size: .
V gene: TRBV7-2
J gene: TRBJ2-1
D gene: TRBD2
CDR3 protein: CASSLWASGPTSEQFF
CDR3 DNA: TGTGCCAGCAGCTTATGGGCTAGCGGGCCGACAAGTGAGCAGTTCTTC

clone size: .
V gene: TRBV7-2
J gene: TRBJ2-3
D gene: .
CDR3 protein: CASSLPIQGGGTDTQYF
CDR3 DNA: TGTGCCAGCAGCTTACCGATACAGGGAGGGGGGACAGATACGCAGTATTTT

clone size: once
V gene: TRBV3-1/TRBV3-2
J gene: TRBJ2-7
D gene: TRBD2
CDR3 protein: CASSQDVLAGAEQYF
CDR3 DNA: TGTGCCAGCAGCCAAGATGTTCTAGCGGGAGCCGAGCAGTACTTC

clone size: .
V gene: TRBV6-6
J gene: TRBJ2-2
D gene: TRBD2
CDR3 protein: CASSYDLAGTGELFF
CDR3 DNA: TGTGCCAGCAGTTACGACCTAGCGGGAACCGGGGAGCTGTTTTTT

clone size: .
V gene: TRBV6-1
J gene: TRBJ2-6
D gene: TRBD2
CDR3 protein: CASSEHPMGGTGANVLTF
CDR3 DNA: TGTGCCAGCAGTGAGCACCCAATGGGGGGGACTGGGGCCAACGTCCTGACTTTC

clone size: .
V gene: TRBV2
J gene: TRBJ1-1
D gene: .
CDR3 protein: CASSTQQGSTEAFF
CDR3 DNA: TGTGCCAGCAGTACTCAACAGGGATCCACTGAAGCTTTCTTT

clone size: .
V gene: TRBV11-2
J gene: TRBJ1-4
D gene: TRBD1
CDR3 protein: CASSRPRDRIIEGNEKLFF
CDR3 DNA: TGTGCCAGCAGCCGGCCCAGGGACAGGATCATTGAAGGGAATGAAAAACTGTTTTTT

clone size: once
V gene: TRBV11-2
J gene: TRBJ1-5
D gene: .
CDR3 protein: CASSLGDSLSNQPQHF
CDR3 DNA: TGTGCCAGCAGCTTAGGCGATTCGTTAAGCAATCAGCCCCAGCATTTT

clone size: .
V gene: TRBV6-4
J gene: TRBJ1-6
D gene: .
CDR3 protein: CASSDSGRGSPLHF
CDR3 DNA: TGTGCCAGCAGTGACTCTGGCAGGGGATCACCCCTCCACTTT

clone size: .
V gene: TRBV5-6
J gene: TRBJ2-1
D gene: TRBD2
CDR3 protein: CASSGLAGGVYEQFF
CDR3 DNA: TGTGCCAGCAGCGGACTAGCGGGAGGAGTCTATGAGCAGTTCTTC

clone size: .
V gene: TRBV3-1/TRBV3-2
J gene: TRBJ2-3
D gene: .
CDR3 protein: CASSQDGTLADTQYF
CDR3 DNA: TGTGCCAGCAGCCAAGATGGGACTCTTGCAGATACGCAGTATTTT

clone size: .
V gene: TRBV6-5
J gene: TRBJ2-1
D gene: .
CDR3 protein: CASRYWGIDEQFF
CDR3 DNA: TGTGCCAGCAGATATTGGGGCATCGATGAGCAGTTCTTC

clone size: .
V gene: TRBV6-5
J gene: TRBJ2-7
D gene: .
CDR3 protein: CASSSYRYEQYF
CDR3 DNA: TGTGCCAGCAGTTCATACAGATACGAGCAGTACTTC

clone size: .
V gene: TRBV12-3/TRBV12-4
J gene: TRBJ2-7
D gene: TRBD2
CDR3 protein: CASRPGLAYEQYF
CDR3 DNA: TGTGCCAGCAGACCCGGACTAGCCTACGAGCAGTACTTC

clone size: .
V gene: TRBV28
J gene: TRBJ2-7
D gene: TRBD2
CDR3 protein: CASRPSLAGAYEQYF
CDR3 DNA: TGTGCCAGCAGGCCTTCACTAGCGGGAGCTTACGAGCAGTACTTC

clone size: .
V gene: TRBV7-2
J gene: TRBJ1-1
D gene: .
CDR3 protein: CASTLYAHTEAFF
CDR3 DNA: TGTGCCAGCACCCTATACGCCCACACTGAAGCTTTCTTT

clone size: few
V gene: TRBV11-2
J gene: TRBJ2-1
D gene: .
CDR3 protein: CASTEVGGIYEQFF
CDR3 DNA: TGTGCCAGCACCGAGGTGGGGGGAATCTATGAGCAGTTCTTC

clone size: .
V gene: TRBV5-5
J gene: TRBJ1-6
D gene: TRBD1
CDR3 protein: CASSSGIRQGGHSPLHF
CDR3 DNA: TGTGCCAGCAGCTCCGGAATCAGGCAGGGGGGTCATTCACCCCTCCACTTT

clone size: .
V gene: TRBV23-1
J gene: TRBJ2-7
D gene: TRBD2
CDR3 protein: CASSQSICGPRGDPYF
CDR3 DNA: TGCGCCAGCAGTCAATCGATTTGCGGACCCCGGGGGGATCCGTACTTC

clone size: .
V gene: TRBV7-9
J gene: TRBJ2-7
D gene: .
CDR3 protein: CASSFNYEQYF
CDR3 DNA: TGTGCCAGCAGCTTCAACTACGAGCAGTACTTC

clone size: few
V gene: TRBV18
J gene: TRBJ2-7
D gene: .
CDR3 protein: CASSPLGGMDEQYF
CDR3 DNA: TGTGCCAGCTCACCTCTGGGGGGTATGGACGAGCAGTACTTC

clone size: .
V gene: TRBV28
J gene: TRBJ2-2
D gene: .
CDR3 protein: CASSSGAWMDGELFF
CDR3 DNA: TGTGCCAGCAGTTCAGGTGCATGGATGGATGGAGAGCTGTTTTTT

clone size: .
V gene: TRBV24-1
J gene: TRBJ2-2
D gene: TRBD1
CDR3 protein: CATGGTGLNTGELFF
CDR3 DNA: TGTGCCACCGGGGGGACAGGGTTGAACACCGGGGAGCTGTTTTTT

clone size: .
V gene: TRBV27
J gene: TRBJ1-5
D gene: .
CDR3 protein: CASSLFGGGFEQPQHF
CDR3 DNA: TGTGCCAGCAGTTTATTTGGCGGGGGGTTTGAACAGCCCCAGCATTTT

clone size: once
V gene: TRBV27
J gene: TRBJ1-1
D gene: .
CDR3 protein: CASGHLSGLNTEAFF
CDR3 DNA: TGTGCCAGCGGCCATCTCTCGGGGTTGAACACTGAAGCTTTCTTT

clone size: .
V gene: TRBV9
J gene: TRBJ2-1
D gene: TRBD2
CDR3 protein: CASSGTSGSYNEQFF
CDR3 DNA: TGTGCCAGCAGCGGCACTAGCGGCTCCTACAATGAGCAGTTCTTC

clone size: .
V gene: TRBV6-5
J gene: TRBJ2-7
D gene: TRBD2
CDR3 protein: CASRQLAGGSYEQYF
CDR3 DNA: TGTGCCAGCAGGCAACTAGCGGGAGGTAGCTACGAGCAGTACTTC

clone size: few
V gene: TRBV27
J gene: TRBJ1-5
D gene: TRBD1
CDR3 protein: CASSPGQGVGQPQHF
CDR3 DNA: TGTGCCAGCAGCCCGGGACAGGGAGTGGGTCAGCCCCAGCATTTT

clone size: .
V gene: TRBV29-1
J gene: TRBJ2-3
D gene: TRBD2
CDR3 protein: CSVPNLAGGKDTQYF
CDR3 DNA: TGCAGCGTCCCTAACCTAGCGGGAGGTAAAGATACGCAGTATTTT

clone size: .
V gene: TRBV29-1
J gene: TRBJ2-3
D gene: .
CDR3 protein: CSGRSGTPNTDTQYF
CDR3 DNA: TGCAGCGGCCGTTCCGGGACTCCTAACACAGATACGCAGTATTTT

clone size: .
V gene: TRBV5-6
J gene: TRBJ2-3
D gene: .
CDR3 protein: CASSPQVGTDTQYF
CDR3 DNA: TGTGCCAGCAGCCCGCAGGTCGGCACAGATACGCAGTATTTT

clone size: .
V gene: TRBV19
J gene: TRBJ1-1
D gene: .
CDR3 protein: CASSGQGLTVAMRNTEAFF
CDR3 DNA: TGTGCCAGTAGTGGGCAGGGCCTGACTGTCGCTATGCGGAACACTGAAGCTTTCTTT

clone size: once
V gene: TRBV28
J gene: TRBJ1-5
D gene: .
CDR3 protein: CASSSNSNSNSNQPQHF
CDR3 DNA: TGTGCCAGCAGCTCGAACTCGAACAGCAATAGCAATCAGCCCCAGCATTTT